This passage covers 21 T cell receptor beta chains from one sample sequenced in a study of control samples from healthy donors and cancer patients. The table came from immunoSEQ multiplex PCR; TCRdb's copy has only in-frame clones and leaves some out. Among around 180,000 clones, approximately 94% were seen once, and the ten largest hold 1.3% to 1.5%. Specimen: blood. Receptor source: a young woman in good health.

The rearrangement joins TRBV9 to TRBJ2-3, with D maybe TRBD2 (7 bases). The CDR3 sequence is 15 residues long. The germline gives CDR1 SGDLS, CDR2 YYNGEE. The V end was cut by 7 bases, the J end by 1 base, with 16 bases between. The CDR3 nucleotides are TGTGCCAGCGGGGGGGCGGCCTTAGGCACAGATACGCAGTATTTT. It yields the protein CASGGAALGTDTQYF.

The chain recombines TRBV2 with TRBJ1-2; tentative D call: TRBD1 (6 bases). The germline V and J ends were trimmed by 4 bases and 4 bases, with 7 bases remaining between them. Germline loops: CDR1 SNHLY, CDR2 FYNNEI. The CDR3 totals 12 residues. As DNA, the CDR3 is TGTGCCAGCAGTGGGGGGCGCTATGGCTACACCTTC. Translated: CASSGGRYGYTF.

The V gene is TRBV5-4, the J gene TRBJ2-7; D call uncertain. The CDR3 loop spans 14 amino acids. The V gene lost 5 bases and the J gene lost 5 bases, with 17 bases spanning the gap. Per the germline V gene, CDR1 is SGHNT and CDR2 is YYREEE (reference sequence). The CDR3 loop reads CASRDGRVDHEQYF. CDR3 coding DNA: TGTGCCAGCAGGGACGGACGGGTGGACCACGAGCAGTACTTC.

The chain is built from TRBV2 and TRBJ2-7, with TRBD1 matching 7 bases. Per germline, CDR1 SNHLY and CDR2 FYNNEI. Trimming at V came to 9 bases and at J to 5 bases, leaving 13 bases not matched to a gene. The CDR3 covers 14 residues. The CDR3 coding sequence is TGTGCCAGTAGTCAATACAGGGGTAGTGACGAGCAGTACTTC. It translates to CASSQYRGSDEQYF.

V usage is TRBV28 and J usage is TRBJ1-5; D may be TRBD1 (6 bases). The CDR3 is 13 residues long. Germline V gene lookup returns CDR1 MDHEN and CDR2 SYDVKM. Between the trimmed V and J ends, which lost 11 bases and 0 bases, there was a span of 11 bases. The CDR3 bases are TGTGCCGGACAGACTAATAGCAATCAGCCCCAGCATTTT. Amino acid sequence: CAGQTNSNQPQHF.

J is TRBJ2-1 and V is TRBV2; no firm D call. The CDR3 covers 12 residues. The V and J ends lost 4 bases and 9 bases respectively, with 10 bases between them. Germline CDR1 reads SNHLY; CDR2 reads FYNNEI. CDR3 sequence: CASSVQLPEQFF. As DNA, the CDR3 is TGTGCCAGCAGTGTACAGTTACCTGAGCAGTTCTTC.

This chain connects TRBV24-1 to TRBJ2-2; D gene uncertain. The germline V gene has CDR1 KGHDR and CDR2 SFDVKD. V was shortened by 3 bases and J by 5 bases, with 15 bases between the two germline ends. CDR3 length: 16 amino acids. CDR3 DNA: TGTGCCACCAGTGATCCGGACGGTATAGGGACCGGGGAGCTGTTTTTT. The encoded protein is CATSDPDGIGTGELFF.

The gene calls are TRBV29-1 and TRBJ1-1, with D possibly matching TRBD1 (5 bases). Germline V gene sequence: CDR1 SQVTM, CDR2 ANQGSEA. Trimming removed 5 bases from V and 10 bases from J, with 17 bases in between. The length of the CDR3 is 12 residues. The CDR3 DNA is TGCAGCGTTTCGGACGGGAGGGGATCAGCTTTCTTT. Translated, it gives CSVSDGRGSAFF. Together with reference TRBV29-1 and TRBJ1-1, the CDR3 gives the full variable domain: SAVISQKPSRDICQRGTSLTIQCQVDSQVTMMFWYRQQPGQSLTLIATANQGSEATYESGFVIDKFPISRPNLTFSTLTVSNMSPEDSSIYLCSVSDGRGSAFFGQGTRLTVV.

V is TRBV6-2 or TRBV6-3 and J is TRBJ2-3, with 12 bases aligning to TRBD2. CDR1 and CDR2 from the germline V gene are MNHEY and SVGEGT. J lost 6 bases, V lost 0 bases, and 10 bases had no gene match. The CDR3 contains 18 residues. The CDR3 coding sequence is TGTGCCAGCAGTTACTCCCCGTGGACTAGCGGGGCGGTGGATACGCAGTATTTT. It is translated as CASSYSPWTSGAVDTQYF.

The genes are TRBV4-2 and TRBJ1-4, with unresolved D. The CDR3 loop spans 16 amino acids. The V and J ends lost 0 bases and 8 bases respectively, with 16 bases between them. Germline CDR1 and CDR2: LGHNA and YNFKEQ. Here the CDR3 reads CASSQDVREGSEKLFF. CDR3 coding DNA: TGTGCCAGCAGCCAAGATGTGAGGGAAGGTTCCGAAAAACTGTTTTTT.

DNA of the CDR3: TGTGCCAGCAGCTTAGCGGGAGCGTTGACCGGGGAGCTGTTTTTT. Its translation: CASSLAGALTGELFF. V usage is TRBV7-2 and J usage is TRBJ2-2, with D possibly matching TRBD2 (5 bases). Germline assignment: CDR1 SGHTA and CDR2 FQGNSA. The CDR3 is 15 residues long. The germline V and J ends were trimmed by 0 bases and 5 bases, with 10 bases remaining between them.

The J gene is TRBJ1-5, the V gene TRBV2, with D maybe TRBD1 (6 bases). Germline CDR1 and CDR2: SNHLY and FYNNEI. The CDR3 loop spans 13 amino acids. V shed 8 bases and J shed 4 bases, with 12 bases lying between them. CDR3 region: CASGSGQNQPQHF. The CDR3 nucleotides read TGTGCCAGCGGGTCGGGACAAAATCAGCCCCAGCATTTT.

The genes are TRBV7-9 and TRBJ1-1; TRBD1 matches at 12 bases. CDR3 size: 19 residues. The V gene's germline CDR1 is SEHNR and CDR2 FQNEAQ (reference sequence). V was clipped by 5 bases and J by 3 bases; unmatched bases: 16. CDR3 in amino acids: CASSTPTRGQGAGDTEAFF. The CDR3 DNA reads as TGTGCCAGCAGCACACCGACACGGGGACAGGGGGCTGGGGACACTGAAGCTTTCTTT.

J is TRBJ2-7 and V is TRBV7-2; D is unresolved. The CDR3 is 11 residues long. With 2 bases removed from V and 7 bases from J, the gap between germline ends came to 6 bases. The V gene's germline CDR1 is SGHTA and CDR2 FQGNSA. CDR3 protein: CASSLFGEQYF. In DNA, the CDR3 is TGTGCCAGCAGCTTATTCGGGGAGCAGTACTTC.

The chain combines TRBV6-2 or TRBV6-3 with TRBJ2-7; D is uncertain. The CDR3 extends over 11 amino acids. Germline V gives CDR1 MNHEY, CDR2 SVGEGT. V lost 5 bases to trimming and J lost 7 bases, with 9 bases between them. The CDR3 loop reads CASSQTVEQYF. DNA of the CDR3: TGTGCCAGCAGTCAGACTGTTGAGCAGTACTTC.

The CDR3 protein is CASRGGQGGPRSNQPQHF. The CDR3 DNA follows: TGTGCCAGTAGGGGAGGACAGGGGGGGCCGCGTAGCAATCAGCCCCAGCATTTT. The chain recombines TRBV19 with TRBJ1-5; TRBD1 aligns across 10 bases. Losses at the gene ends were 6 bases for V and 0 bases for J; bases not matched to a gene: 11. Germline V CDR1 and CDR2: LNHDA, SQIVND (reference sequence). There are 18 residues in the CDR3.

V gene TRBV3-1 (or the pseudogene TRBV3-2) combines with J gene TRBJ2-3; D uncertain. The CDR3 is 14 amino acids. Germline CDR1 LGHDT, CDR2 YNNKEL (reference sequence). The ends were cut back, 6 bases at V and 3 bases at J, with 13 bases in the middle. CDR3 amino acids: CASRPSGRTDTQYF. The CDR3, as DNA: TGTGCCAGCAGGCCGTCTGGACGGACAGATACGCAGTATTTT.

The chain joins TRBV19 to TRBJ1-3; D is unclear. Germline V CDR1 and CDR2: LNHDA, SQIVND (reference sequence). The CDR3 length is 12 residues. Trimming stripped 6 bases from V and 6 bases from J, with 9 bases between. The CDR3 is CASRGLTNTIYF. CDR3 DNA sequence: TGTGCCAGTAGAGGTCTGACAAACACCATATATTTT. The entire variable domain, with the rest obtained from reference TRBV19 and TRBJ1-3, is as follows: DGGITQSPKYLFRKEGQNVTLSCEQNLNHDAMYWYRQDPGQGLRLIYYSQIVNDFQKGDIAEGYSVSREKKESFPLTVTSAQKNPTAFYLCASRGLTNTIYFGEGSWLTVV.

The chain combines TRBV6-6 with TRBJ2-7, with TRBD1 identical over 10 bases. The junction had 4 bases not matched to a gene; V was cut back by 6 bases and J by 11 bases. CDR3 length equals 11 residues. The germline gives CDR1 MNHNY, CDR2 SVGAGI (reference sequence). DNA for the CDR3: TGTGCCAGCAGCGTAGGGACAGGGGAGTACTTC. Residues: CASSVGTGEYF.

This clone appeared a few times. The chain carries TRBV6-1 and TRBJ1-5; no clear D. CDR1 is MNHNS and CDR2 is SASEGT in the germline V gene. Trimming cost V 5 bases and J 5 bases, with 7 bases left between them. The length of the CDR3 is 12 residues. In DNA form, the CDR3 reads TGTGCCAGCAGTAACGTAGATCAGCCCCAGCATTTT. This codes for CASSNVDQPQHF.

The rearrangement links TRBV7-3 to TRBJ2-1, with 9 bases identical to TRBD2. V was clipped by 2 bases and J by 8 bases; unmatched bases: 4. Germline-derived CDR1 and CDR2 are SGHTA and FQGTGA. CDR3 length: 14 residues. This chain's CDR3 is CASSLLGLADEQFF. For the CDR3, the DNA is TGTGCCAGCAGCTTATTGGGACTAGCCGATGAGCAGTTCTTC.